One and the same sample provided the 27 T cell receptor beta chains below, sequenced in a study of vaccination effects on CD4 cells after COVID-19. The antigens of these receptors remain unknown. Following culture for approximately ten days, CD4+ T cells were isolated. All study participants received two doses of BNT162b2 or mRNA-1273 vaccine. Profiling relied on immunoSEQ multiplex PCR, and the TCRdb table lists in-frame clones only, not all of them. The table lists roughly 40,000 clones, approximately 70% of them singletons, with about 8% in the top ten. This specimen was CD4+ T cells from PBMCs cultured without peptide, taken after COVID-19 vaccination. All receptors come from a human donor who received a COVID-19 vaccine.

The chain links TRBV5-6 to TRBJ1-4; D not resolved. Per the germline V gene, CDR1 is SGHDT and CDR2 is YYEEEE. The CDR3 spans 14 residues. Trimming left V 3 bases short and J 6 bases short, with 12 bases between. In DNA, the CDR3 is TGTGCCAGCAGCTCACGAGCCCTCGATGAAAAACTGTTTTTT. Its protein is CASSSRALDEKLFF.

The V call is TRBV15, the J call TRBJ2-7; the D is unclear. The CDR3 is 13 residues long. V dropped 2 bases and J dropped 3 bases, with 8 bases sitting between them. Germline values: CDR1 LNHNV, CDR2 YYDKDF (reference sequence). CDR3 region: CATSRNAGYEQYF. CDR3 DNA: TGTGCCACCAGCAGAAACGCAGGCTACGAGCAGTACTTC. The full variable domain, with the rest looked up from reference TRBV15 and TRBJ2-7, is DAMVIQNPRYQVTQFGKPVTLSCSQTLNHNVMYWYQQKSSQAPKLLFHYYDKDFNNEADTPDNFQSRRPNTSFCFLDIRSPGLGDTAMYLCATSRNAGYEQYFGPGTRLTVT.

V usage is TRBV21-1 and J usage is TRBJ1-2. TRBV21-1 is tagged as a pseudogene. There are 16 residues in the CDR3. CDR3 protein: CASSNPSKRSNYGYTF. The CDR3 DNA reads TGTGCCAGCAGCAACCCCTCCAAGCGGTCTAACTATGGCTACACCTTC.

A few counts support this clone. The chain combines TRBV25-1 with TRBJ1-6, with no clear D. Germline CDR1 is MGHDK and CDR2 is SYGVNS. The CDR3 runs 13 residues. V was trimmed by 9 bases and J by 9 bases, leaving 15 bases between them. The CDR3 reads CASGRAVGSPLHF. CDR3 in DNA: TGTGCCAGTGGGAGGGCCGTCGGTTCACCCCTCCACTTT. Supplemented by reference TRBV25-1 and TRBJ1-6, the full variable domain reads EADIYQTPRYLVIGTGKKITLECSQTMGHDKMYWYQQDPGMELHLIHYSYGVNSTEKGDLSSESTVSRIRTEHFPLTLESARPSHTSQYLCASGRAVGSPLHFGNGTRLTVT.

The rearrangement links TRBV6-5 to TRBJ2-1; 8 nucleotides agree with TRBD2. V lost 0 bases to trimming and J lost 3 bases; unmatched junction nucleotides: 4. The CDR3 contains 16 residues. Per the germline V gene, CDR1 is MNHEY and CDR2 is SVGAGI. The CDR3 region is CASSYSPSGSYNEQFF. The CDR3 nucleotides are TGTGCCAGCAGTTACTCCCCCAGCGGGAGCTACAATGAGCAGTTCTTC.

The genes are TRBV6-5 and TRBJ1-1; no clear D gene. Trimming left V 6 bases short and J 0 bases short, with 2 bases between. In germline, CDR1 is MNHEY, CDR2 SVGAGI. The CDR3 totals 11 residues. CDR3 bases: TGTGCCAGCAGAATGAACACTGAAGCTTTCTTT. Its protein product is CASRMNTEAFF.

The CDR3 reads CATGEATDTQYF. The CDR3, as DNA: TGTGCCACTGGGGAGGCCACAGATACGCAGTATTTT. This chain connects TRBV24-1 to TRBJ2-3; TRBD2 might be the D (6 bases). From germline, CDR1 is KGHDR and CDR2 SFDVKD. The CDR3 has 12 residues. Trimming removed 10 bases at V and 2 bases at J, with 9 bases between.

The gene calls are TRBV11-1 and TRBJ1-6, with TRBD1 identical over 8 bases. This CDR3 region has 13 residues. The germline gives CDR1 SGHAT, CDR2 FQDESV (reference sequence). The V segment lost 8 bases and the J segment 7 bases; nucleotides outside the gene matches: 4. CDR3 DNA sequence: TGTGCCAGCGAACGGGACAGGAATTCACCCCTCCACTTT. It translates to CASERDRNSPLHF. The variable domain in full, completed from reference TRBV11-1 and TRBJ1-6, reads EAEVAQSPRYKITEKSQAVAFWCDPISGHATLYWYRQILGQGPELLVQFQDESVVDDSQLPKDRFSAERLKGVDSTLKIQPAELGDSAMYLCASERDRNSPLHFGNGTRLTVT.

The count of this clone is one. The chain carries TRBV14 and TRBJ2-3; TRBD1 is a possible D gene (6 bases). This CDR3 has 17 residues. V was pared by 3 bases and J by 0 bases, with 16 bases between. Germline V gene sequence: CDR1 SGHDN, CDR2 FVKESK. This CDR3 is CASSHDRYPSSTDTQYF. The CDR3 region has the DNA TGTGCCAGCAGCCATGACAGGTACCCTTCTAGCACAGATACGCAGTATTTT.

This chain uses TRBV5-1 with TRBJ1-5, with D possibly matching TRBD1 (5 bases). The V gene lost 7 bases and the J gene lost 1 base, with 9 bases spanning the gap. Germline V gene lookup returns CDR1 SGHRS and CDR2 YFSETQ. This CDR3 is built from 13 residues. CDR3 protein: CASRRGSNQPQHF. Written as DNA, the CDR3 is TGCGCCAGCCGGAGGGGAAGCAATCAGCCCCAGCATTTT.

This chain connects TRBV5-4 to TRBJ2-7; 10 bases are a match to TRBD2. The CDR3 runs to 17 residues. V gave up 2 bases and J gave up 5 bases; unmatched junction bases: 13. Germline CDR1 reads SGHNT; CDR2 reads YYREEE (reference sequence). CDR3 in DNA: TGTGCCAGCAGCTTACTACCTGGTTTAGCGGGGGGTCACGAGCAGTACTTC. Translated: CASSLLPGLAGGHEQYF.

The chain couples TRBV13 to TRBJ2-5, with TRBD1 matching 11 bases. V gave up 4 bases and J gave up 4 bases; unmatched junction bases: 2. The CDR3 has 14 residues. In germline, CDR1 is PRHDT, CDR2 FYEKMQ (reference sequence). CDR3 bases: TGTGCCAGCAGCTCGGGACAGGGGGGAGAGACCCAGTACTTC. Encoded protein: CASSSGQGGETQYF.

The rearrangement uses TRBV12-3 or TRBV12-4 and TRBJ1-4, with 8 bases lining up with TRBD1. The CDR3 covers 13 residues. V trimming: 6 bases; J trimming: 11 bases; junction bases outside the gene matches: 8. The CDR3 loop is CASSTGTGLKLFF. The CDR3 DNA is TGTGCCAGCAGCACCGGGACAGGTTTGAAACTGTTTTTT.

The chain is built from TRBV7-9 and TRBJ1-2; maybe TRBD1 (5 bases). CDR1 SEHNR and CDR2 FQNEAQ come from the germline V gene (reference sequence). V dropped 5 bases and J dropped 11 bases, with 12 bases sitting between them. CDR3 size: 11 residues. The CDR3, as DNA: TGTGCCAGCAGCGCGTTGAGGGGATACACCTTC. This encodes CASSALRGYTF. Supplemented by reference TRBV7-9 and TRBJ1-2, the full variable domain reads DTGVSQNPRHKITKRGQNVTFRCDPISEHNRLYWYRQTLGQGPEFLTYFQNEAQLEKSRLLSDRFSAERPKGSFSTLEIQRTEQGDSAMYLCASSALRGYTFGSGTRLTVV.

This chain links TRBV9 with TRBJ1-5; no clear D. The germline V and J ends were trimmed by 0 bases and 10 bases, with 17 bases remaining between them. This CDR3 contains 15 residues. Germline V gene data show CDR1 as SGDLS and CDR2 as YYNGEE. CDR3 in DNA: TGTGCCAGCAGCGTAGGAGCGGGCTTGAGAGATCCCCAGCATTTT. Translated: CASSVGAGLRDPQHF.

V usage is TRBV6-6 and J usage is TRBJ2-3, with 7 bases that match TRBD1. Trimming at V came to 5 bases and at J to 0 bases, leaving 11 bases not matched to a gene. Looked up from germline, CDR1 is MNHNY and CDR2 is SVGAGI (reference sequence). This CDR3 comprises 17 residues. The CDR3 is CASSLAWTGTSTDTQYF. The CDR3 DNA sequence: TGTGCCAGCAGTCTAGCCTGGACAGGCACTAGCACAGATACGCAGTATTTT.

This chain's CDR3 is CASSQGGLRGARGEKLFF. The CDR3 bases are TGTGCCAGCAGCCAGGGTGGGCTCCGGGGGGCGCGCGGTGAAAAACTGTTTTTT. The chain combines TRBV4-2 with TRBJ1-4; TRBD1 is a possible D gene (6 bases). Trimming took off 3 bases at V and 7 bases at J, with 24 bases between the two ends. The CDR3 totals 18 residues. Germline V gives CDR1 LGHNA, CDR2 YNFKEQ.

The genes are TRBV19 and TRBJ1-5, with unresolved D. Trimming stripped 5 bases from V and 5 bases from J, with 13 bases between. The CDR3 has 14 residues. Germline V CDR1 and CDR2: LNHDA, SQIVND (reference sequence). In DNA form, the CDR3 reads TGTGCCAGTAGTCTCAGAAAGGGCCATCAGCCCCAGCATTTT. This translates into CASSLRKGHQPQHF.

This chain joins TRBV11-3 and TRBJ2-7; perhaps TRBD1 as D (6 bases). V was pared by 5 bases and J by 2 bases, with 16 bases between. CDR3 length: 15 residues. Germline V gene lookup returns CDR1 SGHNT and CDR2 YENEEA. CDR3 nucleotide sequence: TGTGCCAGCAGCCTCACAGGGTACGGAACCTACGAGCAGTACTTC. Translated, it gives CASSLTGYGTYEQYF.

The chain is built from TRBV13 and TRBJ2-3, with D unclear. This CDR3 has 16 amino acids. Germline CDR1 is PRHDT and CDR2 is FYEKMQ (reference sequence). The V gene lost 2 bases and the J gene lost 1 base, with 13 bases spanning the gap. CDR3 sequence (DNA): TGTGCCAGCAGCTTACCCCTGGCGGTAGGCACAGATACGCAGTATTTT. Translation gives CASSLPLAVGTDTQYF.

The chain has TRBV5-1 and TRBJ2-5; D gene ambiguous. This CDR3 contains 13 residues. CDR1 SGHRS and CDR2 YFSETQ come from the germline V gene. Deletions cut 0 bases from V and 2 bases from J, with 5 bases between. The CDR3 DNA is TGCGCCAGCAGCTTGGCCTGGCAAGAGACCCAGTACTTC. Protein sequence: CASSLAWQETQYF.

The V and J genes are TRBV19 and TRBJ2-5; D not certain. The V end lost 0 bases, the J end lost 2 bases, and 4 bases lay between the germline ends. The germline CDR1 and CDR2 sequences are LNHDA and SQIVND (reference sequence). The CDR3 spans 13 residues. Here the CDR3 DNA reads TGTGCCAGTAGTATAGACAGGCAAGAGACCCAGTACTTC. Translating gives CASSIDRQETQYF.

The V call is TRBV6-4, the J call TRBJ2-1; TRBD2 aligns across 13 bases. This CDR3 contains 15 residues. Germline CDR1 is MRHNA and CDR2 is SNTAGT. The V gene end was trimmed by 3 bases and the J gene end by 6 bases; junction bases not matched to a gene: 2. CDR3 protein: CASSELAGGPNEQFF. The DNA of the CDR3 is TGTGCCAGCAGTGAACTAGCGGGGGGGCCCAATGAGCAGTTCTTC.

The V and J genes are TRBV9 and TRBJ1-5; unclear D gene. The CDR3 has 12 residues. Deletions cut 3 bases from V and 0 bases from J, with 1 base between. Germline CDR1 SGDLS, CDR2 YYNGEE. The CDR3 nucleotides are TGTGCCAGCAGCGGTAGCAATCAGCCCCAGCATTTT. Its protein is CASSGSNQPQHF.

The chain couples TRBV10-2 to TRBJ2-3, with 10 bases fitting TRBD2. V lost 3 bases to trimming and J lost 6 bases; unmatched junction nucleotides: 6. The CDR3 has 15 amino acids. From germline, CDR1 is WSHSY and CDR2 SAAADI. The CDR3 DNA reads as TGCGCCAGCAGTGAAGCGGGAGCGGGGGGGGATACGCAGTATTTT. Translation gives CASSEAGAGGDTQYF.

V and J are TRBV18 and TRBJ1-5; unclear D gene. V dropped 3 bases and J dropped 3 bases, with 6 bases sitting between them. The germline V gene has CDR1 KGHSH and CDR2 LQKENI. The CDR3 is 13 amino acids. CDR3: CASSPLSNQPQHF. The CDR3 DNA is TGTGCCAGCTCACCCCTGTCCAATCAGCCCCAGCATTTT.

The chain's CDR3 is CASSLKGGETQYF. The CDR3 region has the DNA TGTGCCAGCAGCTTAAAGGGTGGAGAGACCCAGTACTTC. V usage is TRBV7-9 and J usage is TRBJ2-5; D gene ambiguous. Germline assignment: CDR1 SEHNR and CDR2 FQNEAQ (reference sequence). The CDR3 totals 13 residues. Trimming removed 2 bases at V and 4 bases at J, with 8 bases between.